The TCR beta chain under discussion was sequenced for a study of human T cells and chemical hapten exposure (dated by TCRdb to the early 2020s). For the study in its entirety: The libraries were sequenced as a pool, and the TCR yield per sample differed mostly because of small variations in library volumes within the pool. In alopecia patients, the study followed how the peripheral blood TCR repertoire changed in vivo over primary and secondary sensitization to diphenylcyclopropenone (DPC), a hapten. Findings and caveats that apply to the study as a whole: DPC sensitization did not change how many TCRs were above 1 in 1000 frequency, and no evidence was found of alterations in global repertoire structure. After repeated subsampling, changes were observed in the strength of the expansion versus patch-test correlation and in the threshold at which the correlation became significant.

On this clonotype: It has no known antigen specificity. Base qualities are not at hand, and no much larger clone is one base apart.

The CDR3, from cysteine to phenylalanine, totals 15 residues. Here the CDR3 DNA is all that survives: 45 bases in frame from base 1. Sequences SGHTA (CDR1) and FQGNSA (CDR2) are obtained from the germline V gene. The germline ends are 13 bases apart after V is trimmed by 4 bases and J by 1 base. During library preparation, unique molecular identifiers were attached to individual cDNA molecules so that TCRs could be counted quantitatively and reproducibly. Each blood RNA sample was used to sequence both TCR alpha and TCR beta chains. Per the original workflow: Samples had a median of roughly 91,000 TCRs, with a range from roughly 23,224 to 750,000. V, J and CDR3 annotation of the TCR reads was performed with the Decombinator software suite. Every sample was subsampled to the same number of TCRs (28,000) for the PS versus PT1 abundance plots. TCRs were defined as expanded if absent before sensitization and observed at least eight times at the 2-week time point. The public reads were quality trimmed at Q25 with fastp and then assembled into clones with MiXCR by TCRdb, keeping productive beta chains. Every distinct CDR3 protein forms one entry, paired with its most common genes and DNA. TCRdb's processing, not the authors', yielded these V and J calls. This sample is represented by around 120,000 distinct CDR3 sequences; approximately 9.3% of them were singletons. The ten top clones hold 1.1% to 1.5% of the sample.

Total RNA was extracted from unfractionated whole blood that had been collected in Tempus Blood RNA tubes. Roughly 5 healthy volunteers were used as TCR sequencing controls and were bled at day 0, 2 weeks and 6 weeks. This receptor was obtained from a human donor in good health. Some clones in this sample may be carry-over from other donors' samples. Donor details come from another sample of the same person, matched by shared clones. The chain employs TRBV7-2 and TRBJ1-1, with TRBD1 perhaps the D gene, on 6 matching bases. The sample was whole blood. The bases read TGTGCCAGCAGCTCTTGGACAGCGAAGAACACTGAAGCTTTCTTT. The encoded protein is CASSSWTAKNTEAFF. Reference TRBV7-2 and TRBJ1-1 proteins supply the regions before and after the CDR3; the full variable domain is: GAGVSQSPSNKVTEKGKDVELRCDPISGHTALYWYRQSLGQGLEFLIYFQGNSAPDKSGLPSDRFSAERTGGSVSTLTIQRTQQEDSAVYLCASSSWTAKNTEAFFGQGTRLTVV.